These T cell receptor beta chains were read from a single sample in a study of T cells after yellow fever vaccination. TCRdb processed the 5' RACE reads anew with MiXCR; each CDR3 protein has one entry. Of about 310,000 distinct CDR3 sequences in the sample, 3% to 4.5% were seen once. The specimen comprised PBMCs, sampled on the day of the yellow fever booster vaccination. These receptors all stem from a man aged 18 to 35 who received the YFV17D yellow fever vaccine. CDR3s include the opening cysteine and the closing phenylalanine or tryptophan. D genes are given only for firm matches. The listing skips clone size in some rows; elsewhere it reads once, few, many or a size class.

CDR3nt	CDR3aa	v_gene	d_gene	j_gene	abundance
TGTGCTAGTGGTGAACTCGGACAGGGATACCCAGATACGCAGTATTTT	CASGELGQGYPDTQYF	TRBV12-5	TRBD1	TRBJ2-3	few
TGTGCCAGCAGTCTACCCTCCTACAATGAGCAGTTCTTC	CASSLPSYNEQFF	TRBV12-3/TRBV12-4	.	TRBJ2-1	.
TGTGCCAGCAGCCAGAGGACAGATACGCAGTATTTT	CASSQRTDTQYF	TRBV6-2/TRBV6-3	.	TRBJ2-3	many
TGTGCCAGCAGCACCCAGGGGGCGCTTAACACTGAAGCTTTCTTT	CASSTQGALNTEAFF	TRBV5-5	TRBD1	TRBJ1-1	many
TGCGCCAGCAGCTTGTCTCTAGCAGAGGCCGGGGAGCTGTTTTTT	CASSLSLAEAGELFF	TRBV5-1	.	TRBJ2-2	many
TGTGCCAGCAGCCAAGAGGACATGTACAATGAGCAGTTCTTC	CASSQEDMYNEQFF	TRBV14	.	TRBJ2-1	few
TGCGCCAGCAGCTTGGAGGGGGACGGTTACGAGCAGTACTTC	CASSLEGDGYEQYF	TRBV5-1	.	TRBJ2-7	few
TGCAGCGCCCAAAACCTAACCCGCGGCGAGCAGTACTTC	CSAQNLTRGEQYF	TRBV29-1	.	TRBJ2-7	many
TGTGCCAGCAGTGCGGGACAGGGGAGGGGTGAAGCTTTCTTT	CASSAGQGRGEAFF	TRBV27	TRBD1	TRBJ1-1	few
TGTGCCAGCAGCTCCTACCGACCCGGGATCACAGATACGCAGTATTTT	CASSSYRPGITDTQYF	TRBV7-6	.	TRBJ2-3	many
TGCAGTGCTAGAGAGGCCGGGACCACCTACGAGCAGTACTTC	CSAREAGTTYEQYF	TRBV20-1	.	TRBJ2-7	few
TGTGCCAGCAGCCAGGACAGGGTGTACGAGCAGTACTTC	CASSQDRVYEQYF	TRBV2	TRBD1	TRBJ2-7	few
TGTGCCAGCAGCAAATCAAGGGTGTCTGGAAACACCATATATTTT	CASSKSRVSGNTIYF	TRBV21-1	.	TRBJ1-3	few
TGCAGTGCTAGACTAGCGGGGCAAGAGACCCAGTACTTC	CSARLAGQETQYF	TRBV20-1	TRBD2	TRBJ2-5	many
TGCAGCGTTGCCGTCAGGGGGTACGAGCAGTACTTC	CSVAVRGYEQYF	TRBV29-1	TRBD1	TRBJ2-7	many
TGCGCCAGCAGCTGGGGGGACTCGGACGGTCAGCCCCAGCATTTT	CASSWGDSDGQPQHF	TRBV5-1	.	TRBJ1-5	.
TGTGCCAGCAGTGAACGGTCCAGCGGGGAAGACAATGAGCAGTTCTTC	CASSERSSGEDNEQFF	TRBV25-1	TRBD2	TRBJ2-1	many
TGTGCCAGCAGCTTAGGTACAGGGTATGAAGCTTTCTTT	CASSLGTGYEAFF	TRBV7-2	.	TRBJ1-1	many
TGCGCCAGCAGCTTGAACTGGGGGCAGGGGACAGATACGCAGTATTTT	CASSLNWGQGTDTQYF	TRBV5-1	.	TRBJ2-3	few
TGTGCCAGCAGCCCTGGGCCGGGCACGGCAGATACGCAGTATTTT	CASSPGPGTADTQYF	TRBV6-4	.	TRBJ2-3	.
TGTGCCACCAGCAGAGCGGCCGGGGAGCTGTTTTTT	CATSRAAGELFF	TRBV15	.	TRBJ2-2	few
TGTGCCAGCTCACCACCCCCGGGACAGGGGGATTCTGGAAACACCATATATTTT	CASSPPPGQGDSGNTIYF	TRBV18	TRBD1	TRBJ1-3	many
TGTGCCAGCAAACGGGACATCTCAGGCAACTATGGCTACACCTTC	CASKRDISGNYGYTF	TRBV2	.	TRBJ1-2	few
TGTGCCAGCAGCTCCGGGACAGCGATAGGTGGCTACACCTTC	CASSSGTAIGGYTF	TRBV7-2	TRBD1	TRBJ1-2	.
TGTGCCACCAGCAGAGATATCCAGAACACTGAAGCTTTCTTT	CATSRDIQNTEAFF	TRBV15	.	TRBJ1-1	few
TGCGCCAGCAGCTTGAATGCTGGAGCGGCGGCCTACGAGCAGTACTTC	CASSLNAGAAAYEQYF	TRBV5-1	.	TRBJ2-7	many
TGCGCCAGCAGCTTGGAAACAGCGAACACTGAAGCTTTCTTT	CASSLETANTEAFF	TRBV5-1	.	TRBJ1-1	many
TGTGCCAGCAGCTTTATCGGTAACACCGGGGAGCTGTTTTTT	CASSFIGNTGELFF	TRBV7-2	.	TRBJ2-2	many
TGTGCCAGCAGCTGGGACAGGCGCCAAGAGACCCAGTACTTC	CASSWDRRQETQYF	TRBV6-2/TRBV6-3	TRBD1	TRBJ2-5	.
TGTGCCAGCAGCTTTGGAGCGGGGATGGCAAATACGCAGTATTTT	CASSFGAGMANTQYF	TRBV7-2	TRBD2	TRBJ2-3	few
TGTGCCGCTGGCCCTTGGGATGAAAAACTGTTTTTT	CAAGPWDEKLFF	TRBV5-4	.	TRBJ1-4	many
TGTGCCAGCAGCGCCGACAGGGGTGAAGCTTTCTTT	CASSADRGEAFF	TRBV9	TRBD1	TRBJ1-1	.
TGTGCCAGCAGCTTCCCTAGACTAGCGGGAGACACAGATACGCAGTATTTT	CASSFPRLAGDTDTQYF	TRBV7-8	TRBD2	TRBJ2-3	few
TGTGCCAGCAGCTCACAGGGAATGGAGACCCAGTACTTC	CASSSQGMETQYF	TRBV7-2	.	TRBJ2-5	.
TGTGCCAGCAGCCAAGGTTTTTTCCGGGAGCTGTTTTTT	CASSQGFFRELFF	TRBV14	.	TRBJ2-2	few
TGTGCCACCAGCGCCCGAGGAGGGGGCTCCTACAATGAGCAGTTCTTC	CATSARGGGSYNEQFF	TRBV15	.	TRBJ2-1	many
TGTGCCAGCAGCTTGACAGGATCTGGCGGGGAGCTGTTTTTT	CASSLTGSGGELFF	TRBV7-3	.	TRBJ2-2	few
TGCAGTGCTAGAGGCGGGGGGGGAAACACTGAAGCTTTCTTT	CSARGGGGNTEAFF	TRBV20-1	.	TRBJ1-1	many
TGTGCCAGCAGCCCCGAGAGGACTAGCGGGGGATCCTACGAGCAGTACTTC	CASSPERTSGGSYEQYF	TRBV6-6	TRBD2	TRBJ2-7	.
TGTGCCAGCAGCCCCGACAGAGTCGGCTACACCTTC	CASSPDRVGYTF	TRBV7-8	.	TRBJ1-2	.
TGCGCCAGCAGCCAAGGGGGACAGGCGGGCACCGGGGAGCTGTTTTTT	CASSQGGQAGTGELFF	TRBV4-3	TRBD1	TRBJ2-2	many
TGTGCCAGCAGCTTTGCGACAGGGATCAAATCAAATGAGCAGTTCTTC	CASSFATGIKSNEQFF	TRBV7-9	TRBD1	TRBJ2-1	many
TGTGCCAGCAGCCCGCGCGGGGACAGCCACTCCTACGAGCAGTACTTC	CASSPRGDSHSYEQYF	TRBV7-3	.	TRBJ2-7	few
TGCGCCAGCAGTCAATCGATGACCAGCTCCTATAATTCACCCCTCCACTTT	CASSQSMTSSYNSPLHF	TRBV23-1	.	TRBJ1-6	.
TGTGCCAGCAGCTTGCCCCCGGGGGGCGGGACCGGGGAGCTGTTTTTT	CASSLPPGGGTGELFF	TRBV5-8	.	TRBJ2-2	many
TGCGCCAGCAGCGGGGGACTAGCGGAGGCAGAGACCCAGTACTTC	CASSGGLAEAETQYF	TRBV5-1	TRBD2	TRBJ2-5	many